There are a few counts of the clone carrying this T cell receptor beta chain. Its specificity is not known. On the basis of clinical symptoms, serum thyroxine and TRAb, thyroid ultrasound and orbital computed tomography, diagnoses were made. Trimming stripped 0 bases from V and 12 bases from J, with 14 bases between. This CDR3 spans 13 amino acids. Per the germline V gene, CDR1 is MNHEY and CDR2 is SVGAGI. Amplification of TCR beta CDR3 regions used RNA as the template. HTBI primers drove first-round RT-PCR of the TCR CDR3. Each CDR3 protein is one row after TCRdb ran MiXCR on the multiplex PCR reads. The sample carries some 370,000 distinct CDR3 sequences, 11% to 15% recorded once. These data come from a study of T cells in Graves' hyperthyroidism and ophthalmopathy. About the research overall: The initial diagnosis was the point when peripheral blood was collected, ahead of any treatment.

General observations from the study: Using 13 V-J features, a model discriminated ophthalmopathy from stable hyperthyroidism. Researchers found most expanded thyroid clonotypes above 0.001 in blood as well.

The V call is TRBV6-5, the J call TRBJ1-1; the D gene is possibly TRBD1 (6 bases). The sequenced sample was blood. This TCR derives from a man in his forties or fifties with Graves' ophthalmopathy. Here the CDR3 reads CASSYSWDTGTFF. The CDR3, as DNA: TGTGCCAGCAGTTACTCATGGGACACGGGGACTTTCTTT.